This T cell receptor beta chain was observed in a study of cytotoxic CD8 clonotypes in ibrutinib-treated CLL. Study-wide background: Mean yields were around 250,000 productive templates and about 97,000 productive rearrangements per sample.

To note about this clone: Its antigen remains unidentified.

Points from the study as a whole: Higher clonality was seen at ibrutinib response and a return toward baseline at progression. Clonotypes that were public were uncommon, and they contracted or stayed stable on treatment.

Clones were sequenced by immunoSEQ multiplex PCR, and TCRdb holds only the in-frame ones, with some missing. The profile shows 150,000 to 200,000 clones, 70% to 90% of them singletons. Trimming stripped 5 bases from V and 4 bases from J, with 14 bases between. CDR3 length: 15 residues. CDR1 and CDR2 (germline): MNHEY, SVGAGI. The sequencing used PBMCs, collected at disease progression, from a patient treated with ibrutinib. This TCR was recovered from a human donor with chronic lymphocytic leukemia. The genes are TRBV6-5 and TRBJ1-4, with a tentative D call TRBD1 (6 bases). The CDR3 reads CASSGEGQDNEKLFF. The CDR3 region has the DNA TGTGCCAGCAGTGGCGAGGGACAAGATAATGAAAAACTGTTTTTT.